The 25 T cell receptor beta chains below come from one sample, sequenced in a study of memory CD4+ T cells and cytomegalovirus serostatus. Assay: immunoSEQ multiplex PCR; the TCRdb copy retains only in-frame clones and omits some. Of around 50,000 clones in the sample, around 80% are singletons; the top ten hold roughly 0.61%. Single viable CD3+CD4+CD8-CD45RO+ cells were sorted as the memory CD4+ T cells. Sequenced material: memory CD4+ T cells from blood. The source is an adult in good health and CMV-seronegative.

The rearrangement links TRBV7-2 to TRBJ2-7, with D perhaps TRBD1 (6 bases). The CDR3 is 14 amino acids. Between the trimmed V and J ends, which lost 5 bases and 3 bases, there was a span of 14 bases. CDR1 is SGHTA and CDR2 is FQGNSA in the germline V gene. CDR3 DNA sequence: TGTGCCAGCAGCATCCCCCCGACAGGCTACGAGCAGTACTTC. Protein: CASSIPPTGYEQYF.

CDR3 in amino acids: CASSIKPGISTDTQYF. Here the CDR3 DNA reads TGTGCCAGTAGTATCAAACCCGGGATAAGCACAGATACGCAGTATTTT. J is TRBJ2-3 and V is TRBV19; possibly TRBD2 for D (5 bases). Germline-derived CDR1 and CDR2 are LNHDA and SQIVND (reference sequence). The V and J ends lost 3 bases and 0 bases respectively, with 13 bases between them. CDR3 length equals 16 residues.

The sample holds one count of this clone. The CDR3 bases are TGTGCCAGCAGCAAGGGACTAGCGGGAGTTAATGAGCAGTTCTTC. Its translation is CASSKGLAGVNEQFF. V gene TRBV5-4 combines with J gene TRBJ2-1; TRBD2 matches 14 bases. There are 15 residues in the CDR3. V shed 4 bases, J shed 7 bases, and the junction held 4 bases outside the gene matches. Germline-derived CDR1 and CDR2 are SGHNT and YYREEE (reference sequence).

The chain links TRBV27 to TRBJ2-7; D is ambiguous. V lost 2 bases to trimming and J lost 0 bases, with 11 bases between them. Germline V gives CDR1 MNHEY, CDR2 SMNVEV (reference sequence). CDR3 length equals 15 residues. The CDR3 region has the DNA TGTGCCAGCAGTTTAAGAGGCCTCCCCTCCTACGAGCAGTACTTC. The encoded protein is CASSLRGLPSYEQYF.

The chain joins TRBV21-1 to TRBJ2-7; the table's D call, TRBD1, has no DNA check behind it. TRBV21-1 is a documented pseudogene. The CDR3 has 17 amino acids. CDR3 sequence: CASSKVGSGQRPYEQYF. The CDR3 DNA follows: TGTGCCAGCAGCAAAGTTGGCTCCGGACAGCGACCCTACGAGCAGTACTTC.

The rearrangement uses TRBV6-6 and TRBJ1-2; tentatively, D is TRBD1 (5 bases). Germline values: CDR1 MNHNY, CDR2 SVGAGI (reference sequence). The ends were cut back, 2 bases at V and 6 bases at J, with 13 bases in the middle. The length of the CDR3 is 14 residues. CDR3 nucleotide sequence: TGTGCCAGCAGTTACAGGCGGGGAGGGGATGGCTACACCTTC. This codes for CASSYRRGGDGYTF.

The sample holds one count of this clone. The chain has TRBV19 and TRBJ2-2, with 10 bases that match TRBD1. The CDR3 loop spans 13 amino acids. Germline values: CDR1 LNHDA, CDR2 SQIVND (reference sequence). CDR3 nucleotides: TGTCCCGGAGCCGGGACAGGGGACGGGGAGCTGTTTTTT. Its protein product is CPGAGTGDGELFF.

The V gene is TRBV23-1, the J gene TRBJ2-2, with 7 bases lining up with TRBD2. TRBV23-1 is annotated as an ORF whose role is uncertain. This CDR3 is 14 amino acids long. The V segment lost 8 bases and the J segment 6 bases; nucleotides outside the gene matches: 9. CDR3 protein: CASGPSGGAGELFF. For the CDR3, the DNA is TGCGCCAGCGGACCTAGCGGAGGAGCCGGGGAGCTGTTTTTT.

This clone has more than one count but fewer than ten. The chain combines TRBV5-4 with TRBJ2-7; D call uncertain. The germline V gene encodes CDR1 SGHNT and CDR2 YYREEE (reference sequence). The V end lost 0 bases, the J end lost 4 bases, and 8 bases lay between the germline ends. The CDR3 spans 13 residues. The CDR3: CASSLGSRYEQYF. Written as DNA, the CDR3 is TGTGCCAGCAGCTTGGGGAGCAGATACGAGCAGTACTTC.

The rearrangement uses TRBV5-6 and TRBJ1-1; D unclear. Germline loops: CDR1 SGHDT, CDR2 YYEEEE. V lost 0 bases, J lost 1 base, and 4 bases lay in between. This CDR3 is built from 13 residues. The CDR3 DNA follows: TGTGCCAGCAGCTTGGTGTGGAACACTGAAGCTTTCTTT. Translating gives CASSLVWNTEAFF.

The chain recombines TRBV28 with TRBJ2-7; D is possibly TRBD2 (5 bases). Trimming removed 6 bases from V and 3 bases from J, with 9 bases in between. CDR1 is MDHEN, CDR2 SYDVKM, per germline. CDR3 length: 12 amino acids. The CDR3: CASSRTSYEQYF. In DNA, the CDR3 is TGTGCCAGCAGCCGTACTAGCTACGAGCAGTACTTC.

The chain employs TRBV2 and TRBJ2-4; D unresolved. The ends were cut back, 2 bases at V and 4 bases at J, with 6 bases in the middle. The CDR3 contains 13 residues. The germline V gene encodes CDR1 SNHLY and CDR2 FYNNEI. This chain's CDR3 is CASSEQLKNIQYF. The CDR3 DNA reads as TGTGCCAGCAGTGAACAGCTGAAAAACATTCAGTACTTC. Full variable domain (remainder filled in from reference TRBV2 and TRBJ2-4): EPEVTQTPSHQVTQMGQEVILRCVPISNHLYFYWYRQILGQKVEFLVSFYNNEISEKSEIFDDQFSVERPDGSNFTLKIRSTKLEDSAMYFCASSEQLKNIQYFGAGTRLSVL.

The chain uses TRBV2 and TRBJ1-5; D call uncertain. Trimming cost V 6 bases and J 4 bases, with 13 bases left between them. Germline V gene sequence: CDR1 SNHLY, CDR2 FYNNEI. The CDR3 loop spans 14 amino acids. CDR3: CASRPQPQNQPQHF. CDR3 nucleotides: TGTGCCAGCAGGCCCCAGCCCCAAAATCAGCCCCAGCATTTT.

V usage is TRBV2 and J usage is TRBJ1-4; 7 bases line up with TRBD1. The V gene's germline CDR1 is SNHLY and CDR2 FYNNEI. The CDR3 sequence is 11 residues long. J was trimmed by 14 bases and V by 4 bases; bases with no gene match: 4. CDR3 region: CASSVRGRLFF. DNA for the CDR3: TGTGCCAGCAGTGTGAGGGGGCGTCTGTTTTTT.

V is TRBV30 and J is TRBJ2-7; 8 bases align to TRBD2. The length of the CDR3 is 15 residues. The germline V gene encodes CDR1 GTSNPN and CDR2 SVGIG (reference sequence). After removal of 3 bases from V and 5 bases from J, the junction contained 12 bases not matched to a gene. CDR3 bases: TGTGCCTGGAGCCTAGGGAGCGGGAGTTTCCACGAGCAGTACTTC. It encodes CAWSLGSGSFHEQYF.

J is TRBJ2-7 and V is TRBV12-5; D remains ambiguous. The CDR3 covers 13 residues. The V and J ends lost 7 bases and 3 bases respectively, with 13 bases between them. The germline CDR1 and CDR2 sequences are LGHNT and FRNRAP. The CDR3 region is CASAPQYLYEQYF. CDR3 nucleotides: TGTGCTAGTGCCCCCCAGTACCTCTACGAGCAGTACTTC.

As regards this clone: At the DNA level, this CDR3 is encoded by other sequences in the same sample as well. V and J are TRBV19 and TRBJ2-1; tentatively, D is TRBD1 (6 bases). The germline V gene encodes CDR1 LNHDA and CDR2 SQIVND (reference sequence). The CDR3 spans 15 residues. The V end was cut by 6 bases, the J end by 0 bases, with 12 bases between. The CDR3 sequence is CASRTDRSSYNEQFF. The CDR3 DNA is TGTGCCAGTAGGACCGACAGGAGCTCCTACAATGAGCAGTTCTTC.

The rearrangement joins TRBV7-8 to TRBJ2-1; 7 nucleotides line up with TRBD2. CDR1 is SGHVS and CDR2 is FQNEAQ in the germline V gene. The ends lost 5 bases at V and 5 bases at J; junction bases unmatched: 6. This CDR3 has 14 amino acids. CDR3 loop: CASSPRTSHNEQFF. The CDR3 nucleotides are TGTGCCAGCAGCCCTCGGACTAGTCACAATGAGCAGTTCTTC.

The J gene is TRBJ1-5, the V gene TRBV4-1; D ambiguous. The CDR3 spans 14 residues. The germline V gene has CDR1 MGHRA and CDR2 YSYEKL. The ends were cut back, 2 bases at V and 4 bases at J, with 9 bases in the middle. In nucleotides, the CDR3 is TGCGCCAGCAGCCAACACATAAGTAATCAGCCCCAGCATTTT. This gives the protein CASSQHISNQPQHF.

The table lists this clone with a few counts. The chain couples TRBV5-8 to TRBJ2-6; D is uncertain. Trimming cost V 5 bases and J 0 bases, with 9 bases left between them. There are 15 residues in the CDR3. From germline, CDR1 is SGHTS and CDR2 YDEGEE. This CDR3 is CASRFRFSGANVLTF. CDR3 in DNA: TGTGCCAGCAGATTTAGATTCTCTGGGGCCAACGTCCTGACTTTC.

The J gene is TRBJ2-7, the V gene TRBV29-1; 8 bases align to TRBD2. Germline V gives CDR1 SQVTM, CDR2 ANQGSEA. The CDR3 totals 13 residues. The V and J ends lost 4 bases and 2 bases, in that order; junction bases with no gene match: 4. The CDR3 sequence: CSVVTSGTYEQYF. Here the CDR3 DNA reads TGCAGCGTTGTAACTAGCGGCACCTACGAGCAGTACTTC.

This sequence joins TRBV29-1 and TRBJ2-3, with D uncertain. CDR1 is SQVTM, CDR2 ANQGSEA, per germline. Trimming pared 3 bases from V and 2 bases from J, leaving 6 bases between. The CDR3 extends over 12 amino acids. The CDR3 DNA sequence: TGCAGCGTTGACTGGGACACAGATACGCAGTATTTT. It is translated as CSVDWDTDTQYF.

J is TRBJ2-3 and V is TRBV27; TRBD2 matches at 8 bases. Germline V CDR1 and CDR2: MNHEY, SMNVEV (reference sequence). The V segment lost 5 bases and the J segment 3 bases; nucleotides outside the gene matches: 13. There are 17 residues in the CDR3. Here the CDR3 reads CASSLRAGVRATDTQYF. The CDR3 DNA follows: TGTGCCAGCAGTCTACGAGCGGGAGTAAGGGCAACAGATACGCAGTATTTT.

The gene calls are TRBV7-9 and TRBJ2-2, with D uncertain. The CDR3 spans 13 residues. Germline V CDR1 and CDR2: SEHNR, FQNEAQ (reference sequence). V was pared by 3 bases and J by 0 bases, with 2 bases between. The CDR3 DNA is TGTGCCAGCAGCTTCCCGAACACCGGGGAGCTGTTTTTT. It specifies CASSFPNTGELFF.

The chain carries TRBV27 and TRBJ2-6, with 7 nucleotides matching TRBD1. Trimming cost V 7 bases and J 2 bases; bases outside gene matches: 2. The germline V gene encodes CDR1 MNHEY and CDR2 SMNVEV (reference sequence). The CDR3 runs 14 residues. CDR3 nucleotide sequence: TGTGCCAGCAAACAGGGGCCTGGGGCCAACGTCCTGACTTTC. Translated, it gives CASKQGPGANVLTF.